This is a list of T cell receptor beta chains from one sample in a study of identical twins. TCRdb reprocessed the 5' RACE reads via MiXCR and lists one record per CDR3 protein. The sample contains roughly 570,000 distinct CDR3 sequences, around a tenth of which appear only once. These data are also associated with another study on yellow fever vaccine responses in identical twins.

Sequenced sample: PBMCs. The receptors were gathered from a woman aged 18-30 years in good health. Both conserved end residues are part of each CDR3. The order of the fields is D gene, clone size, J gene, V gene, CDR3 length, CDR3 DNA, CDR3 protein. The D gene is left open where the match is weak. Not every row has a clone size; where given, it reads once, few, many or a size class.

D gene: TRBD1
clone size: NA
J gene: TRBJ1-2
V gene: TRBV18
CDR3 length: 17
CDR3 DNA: TGTGCCAGCTCCCCCGGGACAGGGAAGTTGGCCTATGATGGCTACACCTTC
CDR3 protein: CASSPGTGKLAYDGYTF

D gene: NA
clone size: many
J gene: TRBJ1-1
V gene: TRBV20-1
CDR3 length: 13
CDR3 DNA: TGCAGTGCTAGAGATACCCGGGGCACTGAAGCTTTCTTT
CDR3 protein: CSARDTRGTEAFF

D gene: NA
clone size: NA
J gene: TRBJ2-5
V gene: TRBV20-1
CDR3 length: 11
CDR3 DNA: TGCAGTGCCCCGCCATCGGAGACCCAGTACTTC
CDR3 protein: CSAPPSETQYF

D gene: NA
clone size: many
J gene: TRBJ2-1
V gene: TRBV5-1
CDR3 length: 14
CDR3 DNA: TGTGCCAGCAGCTTGGAGGGTTCCTACAATGAGCAGTTCTTC
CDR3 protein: CASSLEGSYNEQFF

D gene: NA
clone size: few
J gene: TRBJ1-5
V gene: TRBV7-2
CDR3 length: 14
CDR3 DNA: TGTGCCAGCAGCTCAACTTCGGGGTATCAGCCCCAGCATTTT
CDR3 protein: CASSSTSGYQPQHF

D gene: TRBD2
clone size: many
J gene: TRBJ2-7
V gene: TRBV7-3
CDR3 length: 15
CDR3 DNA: TGTGCCAGCAGCTTAGGAGCGGGAGTGGAATACGAGCAGTACTTC
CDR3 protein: CASSLGAGVEYEQYF

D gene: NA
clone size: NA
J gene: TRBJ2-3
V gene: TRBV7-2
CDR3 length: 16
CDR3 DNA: TGTGCCAGCAGCTTAAGTTTGGCCACCGTCACAGATACGCAGTATTTT
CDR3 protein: CASSLSLATVTDTQYF

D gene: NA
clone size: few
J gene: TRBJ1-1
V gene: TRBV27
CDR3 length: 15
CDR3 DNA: TGTGCCAGCAGCCCTGGGTTGGGGGAGAACACTGAAGCTTTCTTT
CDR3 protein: CASSPGLGENTEAFF

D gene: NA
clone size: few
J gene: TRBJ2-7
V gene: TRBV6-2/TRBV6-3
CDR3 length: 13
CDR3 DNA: TGTGCCAGCAGTTACTCGAAAACTACGGGGCAGTACTTC
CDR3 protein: CASSYSKTTGQYF

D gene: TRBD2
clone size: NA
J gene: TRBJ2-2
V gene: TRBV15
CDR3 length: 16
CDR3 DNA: TGTGCCACATCAGAACTAGCGGGGGGTCCCACCGGGGAGCTGTTTTTT
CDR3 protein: CATSELAGGPTGELFF

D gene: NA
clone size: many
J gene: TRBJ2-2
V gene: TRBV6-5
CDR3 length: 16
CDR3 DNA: TGTGCCAGCAGTTACAAATCCCCAGTAGTGGGCGGGGAGCTGTTTTTT
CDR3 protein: CASSYKSPVVGGELFF

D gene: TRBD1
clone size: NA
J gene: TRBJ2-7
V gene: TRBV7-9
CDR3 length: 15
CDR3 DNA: TGTGCCAGCAGCCGCGGGACAGGGTCATTTTACGAGCAGTACTTC
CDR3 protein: CASSRGTGSFYEQYF

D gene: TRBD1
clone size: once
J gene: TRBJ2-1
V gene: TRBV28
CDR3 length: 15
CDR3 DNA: TGTGCCAGCAGTTTAGGAACAGTGGACAGGGGTGAGCAGTTCTTC
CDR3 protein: CASSLGTVDRGEQFF

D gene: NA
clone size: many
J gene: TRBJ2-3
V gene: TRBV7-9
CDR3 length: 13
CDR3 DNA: TGTGCCAGCACCAAAGGGAGCACAGATACGCAGTATTTT
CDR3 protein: CASTKGSTDTQYF

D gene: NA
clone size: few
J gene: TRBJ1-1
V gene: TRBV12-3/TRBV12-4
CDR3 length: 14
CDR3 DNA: TGTGCCAGCAGTTTAGTGGGGGGGGCGGCTGAAGCTTTCTTT
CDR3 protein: CASSLVGGAAEAFF

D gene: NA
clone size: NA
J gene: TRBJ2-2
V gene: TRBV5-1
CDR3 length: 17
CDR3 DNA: TGCGCCAGCAGCTTGGGGCCCCCGGGGGAAAGCACCGGGGAGCTGTTTTTT
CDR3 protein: CASSLGPPGESTGELFF

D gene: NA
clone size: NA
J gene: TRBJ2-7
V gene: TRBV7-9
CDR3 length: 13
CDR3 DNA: TGTGCCAGCAGCTTAGAGGAGAGCCTCGAGCAGTACTTC
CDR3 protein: CASSLEESLEQYF

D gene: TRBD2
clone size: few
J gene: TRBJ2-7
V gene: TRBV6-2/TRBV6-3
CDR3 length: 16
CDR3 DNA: TGTGCCAGCAGCTACCAAGGGACTAGCGGGAGTTACGAGCAGTACTTC
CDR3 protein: CASSYQGTSGSYEQYF

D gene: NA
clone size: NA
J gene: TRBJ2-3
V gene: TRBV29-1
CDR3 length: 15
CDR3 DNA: TGCAGCGTTCTTTCTGGGGGAAAGGGCAGAGATACGCAGTATTTT
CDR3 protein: CSVLSGGKGRDTQYF

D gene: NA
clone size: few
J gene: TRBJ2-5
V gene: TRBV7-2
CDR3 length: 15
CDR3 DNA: TGTGCCAGCAGCTTATTTAAGACGCCGCAAGAGACCCAGTACTTC
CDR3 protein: CASSLFKTPQETQYF

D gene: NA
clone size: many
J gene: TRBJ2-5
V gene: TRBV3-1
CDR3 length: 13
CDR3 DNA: TGTGCCAGCAGCCAAATGGGAGAGGAGACCCAGTACTTC
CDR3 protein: CASSQMGEETQYF

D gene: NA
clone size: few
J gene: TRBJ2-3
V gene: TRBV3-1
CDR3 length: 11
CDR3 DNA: TGTGCCAGCAGCCAAGGGACGCAGGAGTATTTT
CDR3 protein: CASSQGTQEYF

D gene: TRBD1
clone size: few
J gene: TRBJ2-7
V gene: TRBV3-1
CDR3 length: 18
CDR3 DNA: TGTGCCAGCAGCCGGGACAGGGGAAGGGGCGGGAGCTCCTACGAGCAGTACTTC
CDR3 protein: CASSRDRGRGGSSYEQYF

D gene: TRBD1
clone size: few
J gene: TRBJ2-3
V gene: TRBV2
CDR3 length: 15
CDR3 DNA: TGTGCCAGCAGTCGGGGACAGGATCCCACAGATACGCAGTATTTT
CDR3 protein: CASSRGQDPTDTQYF

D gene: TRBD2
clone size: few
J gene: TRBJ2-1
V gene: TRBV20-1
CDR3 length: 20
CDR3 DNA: TGCAGTGCTAGAGATCGGTACAGAAAGAGCGAGCGGGAGGGGTACAATGAGCAGTTCTTC
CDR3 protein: CSARDRYRKSEREGYNEQFF

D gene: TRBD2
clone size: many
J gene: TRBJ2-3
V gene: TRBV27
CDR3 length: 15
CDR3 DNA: TGTGCCAGCAGTTTGAGCGGGGTGAGCACAGATACGCAGTATTTT
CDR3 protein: CASSLSGVSTDTQYF

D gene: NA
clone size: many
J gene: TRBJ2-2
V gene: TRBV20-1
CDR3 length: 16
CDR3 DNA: TGCAGTGCTAGAGTTGGAAGGAGTACGTCCACCGGGGAGCTGTTTTTT
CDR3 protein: CSARVGRSTSTGELFF

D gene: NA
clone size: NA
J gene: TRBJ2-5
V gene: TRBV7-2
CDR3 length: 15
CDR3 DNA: TGTGCCAGCAGCTTTGGCAGGGCCCTTCGGGAGACCCAGTACTTC
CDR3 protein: CASSFGRALRETQYF

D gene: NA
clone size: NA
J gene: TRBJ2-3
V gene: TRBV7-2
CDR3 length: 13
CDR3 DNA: TGTGCCAGCAGCCACGCTAGCACAGATACGCAGTATTTT
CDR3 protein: CASSHASTDTQYF

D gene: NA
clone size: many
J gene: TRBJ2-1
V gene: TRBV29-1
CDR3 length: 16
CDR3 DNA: TGCAGCGTTGAAGGAGGTCAGGAAGGCTCCTACAATGAGCAGTTCTTC
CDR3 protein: CSVEGGQEGSYNEQFF

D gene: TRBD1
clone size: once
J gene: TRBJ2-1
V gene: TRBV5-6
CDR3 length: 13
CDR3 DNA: TGTGCCAGCAGCTTGGACAGGGGGTGGGAGCAGTTCTTC
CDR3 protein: CASSLDRGWEQFF

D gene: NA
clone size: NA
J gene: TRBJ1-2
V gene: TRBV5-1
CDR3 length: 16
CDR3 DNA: TGCGCCAGCAGCTTGGAGGTACGGTCAGGGGACTATGGCTACACCTTC
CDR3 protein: CASSLEVRSGDYGYTF

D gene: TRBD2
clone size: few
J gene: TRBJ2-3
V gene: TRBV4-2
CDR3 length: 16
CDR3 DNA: TGTGCCAGCAGCCAGTCAGCGGGGGGTAACACAGATACGCAGTATTTT
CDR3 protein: CASSQSAGGNTDTQYF

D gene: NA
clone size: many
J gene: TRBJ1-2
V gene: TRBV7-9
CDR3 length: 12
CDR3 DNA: TGTGCCAGCAGCCGAGACCACTATGGCTACACCTTC
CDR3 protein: CASSRDHYGYTF

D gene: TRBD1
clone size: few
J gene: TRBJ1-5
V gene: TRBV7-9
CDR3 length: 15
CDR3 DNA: TGTGCCAGCAGCAATGGACAGGGCGGAACTCAGCCCCAGCATTTT
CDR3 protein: CASSNGQGGTQPQHF

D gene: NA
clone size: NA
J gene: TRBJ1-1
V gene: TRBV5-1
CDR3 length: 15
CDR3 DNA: TGCGCCAGCAGCTCCCGGGGGGGCCTGAACACTGAAGCTTTCTTT
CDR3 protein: CASSSRGGLNTEAFF

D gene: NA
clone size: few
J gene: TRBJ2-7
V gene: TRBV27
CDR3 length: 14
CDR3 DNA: TGTGCCAGCAGTTACGGACATCGCGAATACGAGCAGTACTTC
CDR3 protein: CASSYGHREYEQYF

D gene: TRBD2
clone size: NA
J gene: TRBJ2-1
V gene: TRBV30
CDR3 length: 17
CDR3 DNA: TGTGCCTGGAGTAAGGGGACTAGCGGTCTGCCTAGCAATGAGCAGTTCTTC
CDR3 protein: CAWSKGTSGLPSNEQFF

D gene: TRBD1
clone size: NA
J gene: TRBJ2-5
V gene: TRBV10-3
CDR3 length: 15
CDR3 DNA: TGTGCCATCAGTGAGGGACAGGGAATGAAAGAGACCAAGTACTTC
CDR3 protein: CAISEGQGMKETKYF

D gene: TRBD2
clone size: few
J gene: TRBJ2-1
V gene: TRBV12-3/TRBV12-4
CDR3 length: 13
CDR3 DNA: TGTGCCAGCAGTTTTGGCGGGAGCGATGAGCAGTTCTTC
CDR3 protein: CASSFGGSDEQFF

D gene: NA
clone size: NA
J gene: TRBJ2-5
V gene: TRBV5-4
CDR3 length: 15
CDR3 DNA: TGTGCCAGCAGCCCGGGAGAGATTTTGAGAGAGACCCAGTACTTC
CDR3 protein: CASSPGEILRETQYF

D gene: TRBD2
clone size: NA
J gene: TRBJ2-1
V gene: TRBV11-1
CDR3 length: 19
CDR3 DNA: TGTGCCAGCAGCTTAGGGGGACTAGCGGGGGGGAGCTCCTACAATGAGCAGTTCTTC
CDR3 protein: CASSLGGLAGGSSYNEQFF

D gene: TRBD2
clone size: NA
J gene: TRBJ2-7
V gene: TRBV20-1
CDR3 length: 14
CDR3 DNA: TGCAGTGCTCGAGCAGGGACTAGTTACTACGAGCAGTACTTC
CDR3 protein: CSARAGTSYYEQYF

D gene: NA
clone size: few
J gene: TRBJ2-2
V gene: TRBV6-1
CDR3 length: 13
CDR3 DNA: TGTGCCAGCAGCCAGTCCCTATGGGGGGAGCTGTTTTTT
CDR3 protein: CASSQSLWGELFF

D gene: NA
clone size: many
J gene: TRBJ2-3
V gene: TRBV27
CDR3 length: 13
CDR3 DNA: TGTGCCAGCAGTCTCTCCAGCACAGATACGCAGTATTTT
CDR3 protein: CASSLSSTDTQYF

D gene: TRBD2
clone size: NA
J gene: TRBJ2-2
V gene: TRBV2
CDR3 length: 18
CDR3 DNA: TGTGCCAGCAGTGAGGAGCGGGGGGGCTCGCTGAACACCGGGGAGCTGTTTTTT
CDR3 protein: CASSEERGGSLNTGELFF

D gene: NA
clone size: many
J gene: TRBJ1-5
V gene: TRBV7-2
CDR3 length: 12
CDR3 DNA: TGTGCCAGCAGCTTAAACCATCAGCCCCAGCATTTT
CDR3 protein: CASSLNHQPQHF

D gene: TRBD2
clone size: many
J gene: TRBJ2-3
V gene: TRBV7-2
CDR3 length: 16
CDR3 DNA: TGTGCCAGCAGCCCCTGGACTAGCGGGAACACAGATACGCAGTATTTT
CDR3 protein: CASSPWTSGNTDTQYF

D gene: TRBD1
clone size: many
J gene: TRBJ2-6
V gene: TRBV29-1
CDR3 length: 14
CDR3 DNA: TGCAGCGTGTCGACAGGGGCTGGGGCCAACGTCCTGACTTTC
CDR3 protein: CSVSTGAGANVLTF

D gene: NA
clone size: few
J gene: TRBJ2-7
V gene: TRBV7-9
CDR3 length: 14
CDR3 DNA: TGTGCCAGCAGCCACGGACAGACTTCCTACGAGCAGTACTTC
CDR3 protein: CASSHGQTSYEQYF

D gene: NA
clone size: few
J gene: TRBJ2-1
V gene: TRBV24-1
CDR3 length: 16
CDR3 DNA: TGTGCCACCAGTGACTCAGGGGGGAACTCCTACAATGAGCAGTTCTTC
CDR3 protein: CATSDSGGNSYNEQFF

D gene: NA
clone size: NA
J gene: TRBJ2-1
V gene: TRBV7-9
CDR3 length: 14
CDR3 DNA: TGTGCCAGCAGCCACCGGGAGAGTGACAATGAGCAGTTCTTC
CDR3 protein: CASSHRESDNEQFF

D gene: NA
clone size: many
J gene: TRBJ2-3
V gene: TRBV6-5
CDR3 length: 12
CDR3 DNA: TGTGCCAGCAGCCCCGGACCAGATACGCAGTATTTT
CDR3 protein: CASSPGPDTQYF

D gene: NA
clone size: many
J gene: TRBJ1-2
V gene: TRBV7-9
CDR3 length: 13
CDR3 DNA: TGTGCCAGCAGCTTAGATAGCGGGTATGGCTACACCTTC
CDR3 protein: CASSLDSGYGYTF

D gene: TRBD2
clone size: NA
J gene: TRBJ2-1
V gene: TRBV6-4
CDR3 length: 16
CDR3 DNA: TGTGCCAGCAGTGAAAGCGGGGTTGCCGCCTACAATGAGCAGTTCTTC
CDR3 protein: CASSESGVAAYNEQFF